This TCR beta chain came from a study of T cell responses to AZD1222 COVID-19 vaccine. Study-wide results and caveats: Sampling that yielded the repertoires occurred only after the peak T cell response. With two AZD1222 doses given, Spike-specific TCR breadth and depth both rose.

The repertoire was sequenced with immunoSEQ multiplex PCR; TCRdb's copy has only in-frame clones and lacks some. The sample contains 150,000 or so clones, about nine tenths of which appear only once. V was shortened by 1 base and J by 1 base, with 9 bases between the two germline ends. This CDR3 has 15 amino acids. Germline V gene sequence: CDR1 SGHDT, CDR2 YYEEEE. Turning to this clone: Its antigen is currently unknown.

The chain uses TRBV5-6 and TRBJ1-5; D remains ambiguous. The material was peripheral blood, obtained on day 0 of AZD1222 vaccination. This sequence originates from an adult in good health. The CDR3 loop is CASSLLALSNQPQHF. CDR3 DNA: TGTGCCAGCAGCTTGTTAGCACTCAGCAATCAGCCCCAGCATTTT.